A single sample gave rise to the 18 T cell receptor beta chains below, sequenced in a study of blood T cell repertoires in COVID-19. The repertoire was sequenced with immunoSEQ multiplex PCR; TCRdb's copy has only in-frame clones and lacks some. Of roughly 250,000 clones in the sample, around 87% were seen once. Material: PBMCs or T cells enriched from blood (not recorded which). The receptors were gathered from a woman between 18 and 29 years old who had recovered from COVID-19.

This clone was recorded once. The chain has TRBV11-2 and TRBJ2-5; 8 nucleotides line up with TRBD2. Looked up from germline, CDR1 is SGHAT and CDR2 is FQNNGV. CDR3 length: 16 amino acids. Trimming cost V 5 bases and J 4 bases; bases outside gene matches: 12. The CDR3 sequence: CASSESGLADRETQYF. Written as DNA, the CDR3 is TGTGCCAGCAGCGAGTCCGGACTAGCAGATCGAGAGACCCAGTACTTC.

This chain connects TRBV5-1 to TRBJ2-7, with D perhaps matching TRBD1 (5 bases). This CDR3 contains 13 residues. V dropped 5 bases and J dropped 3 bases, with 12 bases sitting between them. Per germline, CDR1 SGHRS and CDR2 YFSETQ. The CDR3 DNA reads TGCGCCAGCAGGGAACTTGACAGCTACGAGCAGTACTTC. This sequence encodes CASRELDSYEQYF.

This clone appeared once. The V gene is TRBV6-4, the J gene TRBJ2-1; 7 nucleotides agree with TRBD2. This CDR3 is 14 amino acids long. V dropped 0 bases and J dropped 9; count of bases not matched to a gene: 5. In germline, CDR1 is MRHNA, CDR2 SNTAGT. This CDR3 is CASSDSPGGAEQFF. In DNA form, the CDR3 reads TGTGCCAGCAGTGACTCCCCGGGGGGTGCTGAGCAGTTCTTC.

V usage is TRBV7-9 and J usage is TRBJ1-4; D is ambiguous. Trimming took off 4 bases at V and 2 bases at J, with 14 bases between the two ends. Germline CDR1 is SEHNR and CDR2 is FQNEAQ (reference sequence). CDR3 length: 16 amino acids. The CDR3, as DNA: TGTGCCAGCAGCTCGCTGGGAGGGAAGACTAATGAAAAACTGTTTTTT. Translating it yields CASSSLGGKTNEKLFF.

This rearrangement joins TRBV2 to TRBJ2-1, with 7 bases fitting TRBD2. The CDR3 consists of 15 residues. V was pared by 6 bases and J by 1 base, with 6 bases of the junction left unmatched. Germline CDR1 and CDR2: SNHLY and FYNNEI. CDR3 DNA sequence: TGTGCCAGCAGCGTCCGGGACTATTCCTACAATGAGCAGTTCTTC. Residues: CASSVRDYSYNEQFF.

CDR3 residues: CASSDPRFYGYTF. The CDR3 coding sequence is TGTGCCAGCAGCGACCCGAGGTTTTATGGCTACACCTTC. The rearrangement joins TRBV7-9 to TRBJ1-2; D is ambiguous. V was cut by 5 bases and J by 5 bases, with 12 bases left in between. Per the germline V gene, CDR1 is SEHNR and CDR2 is FQNEAQ (reference sequence). The length of the CDR3 is 13 residues.

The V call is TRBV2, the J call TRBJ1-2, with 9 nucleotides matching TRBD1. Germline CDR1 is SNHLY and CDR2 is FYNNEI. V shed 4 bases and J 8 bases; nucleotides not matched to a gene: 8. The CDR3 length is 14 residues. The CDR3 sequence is CASSGGQGLWGYTF. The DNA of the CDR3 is TGTGCCAGCAGTGGGGGACAGGGTCTATGGGGCTACACCTTC.

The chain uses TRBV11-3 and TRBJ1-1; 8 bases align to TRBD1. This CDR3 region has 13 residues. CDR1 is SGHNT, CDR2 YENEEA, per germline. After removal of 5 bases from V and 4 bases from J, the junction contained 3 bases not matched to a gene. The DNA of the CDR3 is TGTGCCAGCAGCGTCGGACAGGGCACTGAAGCTTTCTTT. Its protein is CASSVGQGTEAFF.

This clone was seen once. CDR3 DNA sequence: TGTGCCAGCAGCCAAGTGGTGGGGCAGGGTTACAGCGGCTACACCTTC. The encoded protein is CASSQVVGQGYSGYTF. V is TRBV14 and J is TRBJ1-2, with D possibly TRBD1 on 5 matching bases. This CDR3 has 16 residues. V was cut by 1 base and J by 8 bases, with 20 bases left in between. CDR1 and CDR2 (germline): SGHDN, FVKESK.

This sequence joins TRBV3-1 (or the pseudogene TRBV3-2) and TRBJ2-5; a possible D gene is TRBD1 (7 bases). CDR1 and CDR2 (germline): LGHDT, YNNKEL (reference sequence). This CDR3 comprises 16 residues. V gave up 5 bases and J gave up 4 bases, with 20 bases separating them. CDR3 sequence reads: CASSIGGGRPGETQYF. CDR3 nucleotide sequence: TGTGCCAGCAGCATCGGAGGGGGCAGGCCAGGAGAGACCCAGTACTTC.

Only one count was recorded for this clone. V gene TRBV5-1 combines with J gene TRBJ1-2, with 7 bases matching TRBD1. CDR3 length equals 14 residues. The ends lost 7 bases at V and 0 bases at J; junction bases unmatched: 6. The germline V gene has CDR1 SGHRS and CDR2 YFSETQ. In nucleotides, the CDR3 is TGCGCCAGCCGAGGGACAGAGTCTAACTATGGCTACACCTTC. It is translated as CASRGTESNYGYTF.

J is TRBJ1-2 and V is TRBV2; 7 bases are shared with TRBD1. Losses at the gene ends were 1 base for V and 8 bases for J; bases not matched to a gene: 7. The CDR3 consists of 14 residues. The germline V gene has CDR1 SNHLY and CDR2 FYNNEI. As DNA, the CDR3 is TGTGCCAGCAGTGAAGGACAGGGAACCTGGGGCTACACCTTC. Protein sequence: CASSEGQGTWGYTF.

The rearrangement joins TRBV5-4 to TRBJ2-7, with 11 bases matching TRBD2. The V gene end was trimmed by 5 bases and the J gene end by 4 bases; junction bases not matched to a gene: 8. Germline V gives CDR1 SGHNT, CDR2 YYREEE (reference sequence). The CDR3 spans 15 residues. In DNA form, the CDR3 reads TGTGCCAGCAGTTATAGCGGGGGGGCCCGGTACGAGCAGTACTTC. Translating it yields CASSYSGGARYEQYF.

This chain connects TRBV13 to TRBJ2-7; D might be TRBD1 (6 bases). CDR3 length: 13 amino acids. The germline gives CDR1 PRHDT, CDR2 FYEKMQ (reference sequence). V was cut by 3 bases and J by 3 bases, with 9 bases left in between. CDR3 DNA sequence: TGTGCCAGCAGCTTGCAGGGGCACTACGAGCAGTACTTC. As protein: CASSLQGHYEQYF.

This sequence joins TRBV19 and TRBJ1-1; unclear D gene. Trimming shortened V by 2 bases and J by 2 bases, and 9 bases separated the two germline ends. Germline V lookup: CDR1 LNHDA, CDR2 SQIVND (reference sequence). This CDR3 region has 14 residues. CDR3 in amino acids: CASSIQDSNTEAFF. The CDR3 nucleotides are TGTGCCAGTAGTATACAGGATTCAAACACTGAAGCTTTCTTT. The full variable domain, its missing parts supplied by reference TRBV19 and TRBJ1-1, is DGGITQSPKYLFRKEGQNVTLSCEQNLNHDAMYWYRQDPGQGLRLIYYSQIVNDFQKGDIAEGYSVSREKKESFPLTVTSAQKNPTAFYLCASSIQDSNTEAFFGQGTRLTVV.

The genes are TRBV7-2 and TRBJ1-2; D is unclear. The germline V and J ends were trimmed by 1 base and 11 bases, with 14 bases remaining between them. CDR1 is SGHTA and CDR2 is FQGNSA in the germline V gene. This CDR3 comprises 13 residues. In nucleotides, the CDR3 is TGTGCCAGCAGCTTAGGGTCAGCCACGGGTTACACCTTC. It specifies CASSLGSATGYTF.

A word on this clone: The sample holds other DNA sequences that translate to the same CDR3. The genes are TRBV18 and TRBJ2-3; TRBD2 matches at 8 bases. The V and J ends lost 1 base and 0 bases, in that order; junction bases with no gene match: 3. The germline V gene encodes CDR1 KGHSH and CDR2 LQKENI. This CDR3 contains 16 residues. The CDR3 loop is CASSPLAGGSTDTQYF. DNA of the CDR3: TGTGCCAGCTCACCACTTGCGGGGGGCAGCACAGATACGCAGTATTTT.

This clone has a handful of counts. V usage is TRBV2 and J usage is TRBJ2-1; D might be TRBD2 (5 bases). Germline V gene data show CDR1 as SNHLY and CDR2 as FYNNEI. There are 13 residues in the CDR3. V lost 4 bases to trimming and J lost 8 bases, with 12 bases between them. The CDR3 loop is CASSAGSVDEQFF. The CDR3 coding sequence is TGTGCCAGCAGTGCGGGGTCGGTGGATGAGCAGTTCTTC.